These 29 T cell receptor beta chains originate from one sample sequenced in a study of T cells expressing NK-cell markers. Following a re-call of the 5' RACE reads, TCRdb has one entry per CDR3 protein and lacks DNA. This sample carries approximately 550,000 distinct CDR3 sequences, with roughly 3.5% going to the ten biggest clones. Sample: blood T cells: a sorted CD56 or NKG2C T cell subset, CD4+ or CD8+ T cells, or bulk PBMC T cells (not recorded which). Every receptor here comes from a man aged 18-30 years in good health.

This rearrangement joins TRBV24-1 to TRBJ2-3; TCRdb's D call, TRBD1, is unchecked because there is no DNA. The CDR3 is made up of 13 amino acids. The germline V gene has CDR1 KGHDR and CDR2 SFDVKD. The CDR3 region is CATSPGLQDTQYF.

The V gene is TRBV7-8, the J gene TRBJ1-2; no DNA is available, so the TRBD1 call from TCRdb remains unchecked. In germline, CDR1 is SGHVS, CDR2 FQNEAQ. The length of the CDR3 is 13 residues. CDR3 sequence: CASSSRTGEGYTF.

This rearrangement joins TRBV5-1 to TRBJ2-5; TCRdb proposes TRBD2, but this gene call is untestable without DNA. Germline V gene lookup returns CDR1 SGHRS and CDR2 YFSETQ. This CDR3 has 14 residues. The CDR3: CASSQMAGRETQYF.

The J gene is TRBJ2-7, the V gene TRBV9; TCRdb proposes TRBD1, but this gene call is untestable without DNA. The CDR3 extends over 14 amino acids. Germline values: CDR1 SGDLS, CDR2 YYNGEE. The CDR3: CASSQGGGWDEQYF.

J is TRBJ2-3 and V is TRBV10-3; lacking DNA, the TRBD1 call made by TCRdb goes unchecked. The CDR3 sequence is 16 residues long. In germline, CDR1 is ENHRY, CDR2 SYGVKD. The CDR3 protein is CAIAPGWGVLADTQYF.

The gene calls are TRBV7-2 and TRBJ1-1. Germline CDR1 reads SGHTA; CDR2 reads FQGNSA. The CDR3 sequence is 14 residues long. Here the CDR3 reads CASSLAQQNTEAFF.

The chain links TRBV3-1 to TRBJ2-1; TCRdb's D gene call, TRBD2, goes unchecked for lack of DNA. CDR1 LGHDT and CDR2 YNNKEL come from the germline V gene (reference sequence). The CDR3 runs 16 residues. The CDR3 spells CASSQEKGLFVNEQFF.

This chain joins TRBV25-1 and TRBJ1-2. The CDR3 is 14 amino acids. Per the germline V gene, CDR1 is MGHDK and CDR2 is SYGVNS. CDR3: CASSDFRVHYGYTF.

The V gene is TRBV3-1, the J gene TRBJ2-2; the D call from TCRdb, TRBD1, cannot be confirmed without DNA. The CDR3 has 14 residues. Germline V gene lookup returns CDR1 LGHDT and CDR2 YNNKEL (reference sequence). The CDR3 is CASSPGTGFGELFF. The entire variable domain, with the rest obtained from reference TRBV3-1 and TRBJ2-2, is as follows: DTAVSQTPKYLVTQMGNDKSIKCEQNLGHDTMYWYKQDSKKFLKIMFSYNNKELIINETVPNRFSPKSPDKAHLNLHINSLELGDSAVYFCASSPGTGFGELFFGEGSRLTVL.

This chain connects TRBV7-2 to TRBJ2-3; the TCRdb call, TRBD2, lacks DNA for checking. Germline assignment: CDR1 SGHTA and CDR2 FQGNSA. The CDR3 runs to 16 residues. The CDR3 sequence is CASSSGLAGGSDTQYF.

The genes are TRBV5-1 and TRBJ2-1; TCRdb's D gene call, TRBD2, goes unchecked for lack of DNA. The germline CDR1 and CDR2 sequences are SGHRS and YFSETQ. The CDR3 extends over 18 amino acids. The CDR3 is CASSFLTLTSGSLNEQFF.

The genes are TRBV7-2 and TRBJ2-2. CDR3 size: 14 residues. Germline V gene data show CDR1 as SGHTA and CDR2 as FQGNSA. CDR3 sequence reads: CASSPFEVSGELFF.

This chain's CDR3 is CASSAGTSEKLFF. The rearrangement uses TRBV7-2 and TRBJ1-4; as DNA is missing, the TRBD1 call by TCRdb cannot be tested. This CDR3 is 13 amino acids long. CDR1 is SGHTA, CDR2 FQGNSA, per germline.

The chain is built from TRBV11-2 and TRBJ2-7; TCRdb returns TRBD2, unconfirmable since there is no DNA. The CDR3 runs 18 residues. Germline V lookup: CDR1 SGHAT, CDR2 FQNNGV. The chain's CDR3 is CASSFVSSGRNQRYEQYF.

The V and J genes are TRBV7-6 and TRBJ2-7; no DNA is available, so the TRBD2 call from TCRdb remains unchecked. The CDR3 loop spans 14 amino acids. From germline, CDR1 is SGHVS and CDR2 FNYEAQ. The CDR3 here is CASSSPGRVYEQYF. The full variable domain, rest sourced from reference TRBV7-6 and TRBJ2-7, is GAGVSQSPRYKVTKRGQDVALRCDPISGHVSLYWYRQALGQGPEFLTYFNYEAQQDKSGLPNDRFSAERPEGSISTLTIQRTEQRDSAMYRCASSSPGRVYEQYFGPGTRLTVT.

The genes are TRBV7-9 and TRBJ2-5. Per germline, CDR1 SEHNR and CDR2 FQNEAQ (reference sequence). The CDR3 contains 13 residues. CDR3 loop: CASSTPKPETQYF. The complete variable domain, with remaining parts taken from reference TRBV7-9 and TRBJ2-5, reads DTGVSQNPRHKITKRGQNVTFRCDPISEHNRLYWYRQTLGQGPEFLTYFQNEAQLEKSRLLSDRFSAERPKGSFSTLEIQRTEQGDSAMYLCASSTPKPETQYFGPGTRLLVL.

This chain links TRBV11-2 with TRBJ1-5. The length of the CDR3 is 12 residues. From germline, CDR1 is SGHAT and CDR2 FQNNGV. The CDR3 sequence is CASSGMNQPQHF.

This chain joins TRBV28 and TRBJ2-5; lacking DNA, the TRBD2 call made by TCRdb goes unchecked. The CDR3 spans 14 residues. The germline CDR1 and CDR2 sequences are MDHEN and SYDVKM. CDR3: CASSLPEGEETQYF.

The chain couples TRBV7-6 to TRBJ2-2; as DNA is missing, the TRBD1 call by TCRdb cannot be tested. The CDR3 is 18 residues long. CDR1 is SGHVS and CDR2 is FNYEAQ in the germline V gene. The CDR3 region is CASSLPLPGPDNTGELFF.

The chain links TRBV10-3 to TRBJ2-3; the TRBD1 assignment by TCRdb is unverifiable without DNA. This CDR3 comprises 13 residues. Germline V gene lookup returns CDR1 ENHRY and CDR2 SYGVKD. The CDR3 loop reads CAISAREGDTQYF.

This chain uses TRBV24-1 with TRBJ2-5; with no DNA, the TCRdb D assignment of TRBD1 cannot be verified. Looked up from germline, CDR1 is KGHDR and CDR2 is SFDVKD. This CDR3 spans 15 amino acids. CDR3 in amino acids: CATSGGGGPLETQYF.

This rearrangement joins TRBV12-3 or TRBV12-4 to TRBJ2-1; TCRdb outputs TRBD2, but without DNA this stays unchecked. CDR3 length equals 16 residues. The CDR3 sequence is CASSLTSGSQYNEQFF.

The chain recombines TRBV20-1 with TRBJ2-7; there is no DNA to check the TCRdb D call of TRBD2. CDR3 length: 15 amino acids. From germline, CDR1 is DFQATT and CDR2 SNEGSKA (reference sequence). CDR3 protein: CSASGWTSRRYEQYF.

This sequence joins TRBV7-2 and TRBJ2-2. The CDR3 runs 17 residues. Germline values: CDR1 SGHTA, CDR2 FQGNSA. CDR3 loop: CASSLHSGRTYTGELFF.

J is TRBJ2-1 and V is TRBV20-1. This CDR3 region has 13 residues. The germline V gene encodes CDR1 DFQATT and CDR2 SNEGSKA (reference sequence). The CDR3 sequence: CSAVGLRGDEQFF.

V gene TRBV28 combines with J gene TRBJ1-5; the D call from TCRdb, TRBD1, cannot be confirmed without DNA. The CDR3 length is 17 residues. Germline V lookup: CDR1 MDHEN, CDR2 SYDVKM. The CDR3 reads CASSLLGETYSNQPQHF.

This chain joins TRBV7-9 and TRBJ2-3; lacking DNA, the TRBD2 call made by TCRdb goes unchecked. The CDR3 has 15 residues. The V gene's germline CDR1 is SEHNR and CDR2 FQNEAQ (reference sequence). The CDR3 loop is CASSSPRGRTDTQYF.

V is TRBV9 and J is TRBJ2-7; TCRdb reports TRBD1, a call that lacks DNA to check it against. The CDR3 totals 14 residues. Germline V lookup: CDR1 SGDLS, CDR2 YYNGEE. CDR3 amino acids: CASSVGTGRSEQYF.

The chain carries TRBV5-1 and TRBJ1-5; TCRdb indicates TRBD1, and absent DNA this call remains unverified. The CDR3 totals 15 residues. Germline V CDR1 and CDR2: SGHRS, YFSETQ. CDR3 amino acids: CASRKDSNINQPQHF.